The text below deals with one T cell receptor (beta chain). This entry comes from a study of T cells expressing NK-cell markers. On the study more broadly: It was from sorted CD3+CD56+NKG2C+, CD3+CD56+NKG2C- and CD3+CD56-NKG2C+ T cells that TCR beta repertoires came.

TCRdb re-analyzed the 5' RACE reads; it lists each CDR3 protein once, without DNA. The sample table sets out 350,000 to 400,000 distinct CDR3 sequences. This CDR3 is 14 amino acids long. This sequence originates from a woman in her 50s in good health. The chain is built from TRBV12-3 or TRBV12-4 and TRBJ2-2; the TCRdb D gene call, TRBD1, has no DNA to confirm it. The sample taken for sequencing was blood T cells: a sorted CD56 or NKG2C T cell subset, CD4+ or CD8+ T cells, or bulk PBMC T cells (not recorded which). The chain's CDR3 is CASRIPGQGGELFF.